These 28 T cell receptor beta chains originate from one sample sequenced in a study of T cell responses to AZD1222 COVID-19 vaccine. Using immunoSEQ multiplex PCR, the repertoire was profiled, and TCRdb retains in-frame clones only, with some absent. The table lists about 120,000 clones, around 87% of them singletons. The specimen comprised peripheral blood, sampled on day 0 of AZD1222 vaccination. The receptors stem from an adult in good health.

For this clone: In the same sample, other DNA sequences code for this CDR3. The chain combines TRBV19 with TRBJ1-5; 9 nucleotides line up with TRBD1. This CDR3 is built from 15 residues. Germline lookup yields CDR1 LNHDA and CDR2 SQIVND (reference sequence). The J segment lost 4 bases and the V segment lost 4 bases, leaving 5 bases of the junction unmatched. DNA of the CDR3: TGTGCCAGTAGTACTACAGGGGGCAGTAATCAGCCCCAGCATTTT. It is translated as CASSTTGGSNQPQHF.

V is TRBV10-3 and J is TRBJ2-1; D call uncertain. The germline CDR1 and CDR2 sequences are ENHRY and SYGVKD. There are 14 residues in the CDR3. Trimming removed 3 bases from V and 6 bases from J, with 12 bases in between. CDR3: CAISETSGLNEQFF. The CDR3 DNA reads TGTGCCATCAGTGAAACGTCGGGCCTCAATGAGCAGTTCTTC.

For the CDR3, the DNA is TGTGCCAGCAGCCGACAGGGAAACACCATATATTTT. This translates into CASSRQGNTIYF. The chain links TRBV7-9 to TRBJ1-3; D may be TRBD1 (5 bases). With 5 bases removed from V and 4 bases from J, the gap between germline ends came to 6 bases. This CDR3 comprises 12 residues. Germline values: CDR1 SEHNR, CDR2 FQNEAQ (reference sequence).

The chain couples TRBV7-3 to TRBJ2-7, with 7 bases identical to TRBD2. The CDR3 has 16 residues. Per the germline V gene, CDR1 is SGHTA and CDR2 is FQGTGA. After removal of 2 bases from V and 1 base from J, the junction contained 8 bases not matched to a gene. This CDR3 reads CASSLFGASGSYEQYF. The CDR3 bases are TGTGCCAGCAGCTTATTTGGGGCTAGCGGTTCCTACGAGCAGTACTTC.

This chain's CDR3 is CASSIDRLGSQFF. CDR3 bases: TGTGCCAGTAGTATAGATCGCCTGGGCTCCCAGTTCTTC. The rearrangement links TRBV19 to TRBJ2-1; D is ambiguous. The CDR3 is 13 amino acids. V gave up 0 bases and J gave up 13 bases, with 13 bases separating them. Germline V gene data show CDR1 as LNHDA and CDR2 as SQIVND (reference sequence).

The rearrangement links TRBV28 to TRBJ1-2; D ambiguous. CDR1 is MDHEN and CDR2 is SYDVKM in the germline V gene. The CDR3 totals 10 residues. Trimming took 7 bases from V and 6 from J, leaving 6 bases between them. The CDR3 sequence is CASTGDGYTF. The CDR3 DNA reads TGTGCCAGCACCGGGGATGGCTACACCTTC.

V and J are TRBV30 and TRBJ1-2; D might be TRBD1 (6 bases). Trimming shortened V by 0 bases and J by 6 bases, and 17 bases separated the two germline ends. The CDR3 totals 15 residues. Germline-derived CDR1 and CDR2 are GTSNPN and SVGIG (reference sequence). The CDR3 DNA follows: TGTGCCTGGAGTGTCAGGTGGGGGGGCTTGGATGGCTACACCTTC. Encoded protein: CAWSVRWGGLDGYTF.

The gene calls are TRBV6-2 or TRBV6-3 and TRBJ1-5; 8 nucleotides line up with TRBD1. This CDR3 is 16 amino acids long. Germline V lookup: CDR1 MNHEY, CDR2 SVGEGT. V lost 4 bases and J lost 0; bases outside the gene matches: 5. The chain's CDR3 is CASSSWTGNSNQPQHF. CDR3 nucleotides: TGTGCCAGCAGTTCTTGGACAGGGAATAGCAATCAGCCCCAGCATTTT.

The rearrangement uses TRBV29-1 and TRBJ1-4; D may be TRBD1 (5 bases). Trimming took off 4 bases at V and 8 bases at J, with 17 bases between the two ends. This CDR3 contains 14 residues. CDR1 and CDR2 from the germline V gene are SQVTM and ANQGSEA. For the CDR3, the DNA is TGCAGCGTTGTTTGGGGAGGGCAGGGCGAAAAACTGTTTTTT. Encoded protein: CSVVWGGQGEKLFF.

The V and J genes are TRBV28 and TRBJ1-1, with a tentative D call TRBD1 (6 bases). The germline V gene has CDR1 MDHEN and CDR2 SYDVKM. V was shortened by 6 bases and J by 1 base, with 15 bases between the two germline ends. The CDR3 covers 15 residues. CDR3 protein: CASRLPLQGNTEAFF. CDR3 DNA: TGTGCCAGCAGGCTACCCCTACAGGGGAACACTGAAGCTTTCTTT.

The chain combines TRBV19 with TRBJ1-3; D not certain. CDR1 and CDR2 from the germline V gene are LNHDA and SQIVND (reference sequence). CDR3 length: 15 amino acids. V lost 6 bases and J 1 base, leaving 13 bases between the germline ends. CDR3: CASRIPKGSGNTIYF. CDR3 nucleotide sequence: TGTGCCAGTAGAATCCCTAAGGGATCTGGAAACACCATATATTTT.

This chain connects TRBV28 to TRBJ2-7; the match to TRBD2 covers 7 bases. J was trimmed by 4 bases and V by 5 bases; bases with no gene match: 8. Looked up from germline, CDR1 is MDHEN and CDR2 is SYDVKM. There are 14 residues in the CDR3. CDR3 coding DNA: TGTGCCAGCAGTCCGACCGGCGGGAGTTACGAGCAGTACTTC. Its translation is CASSPTGGSYEQYF.

V and J are TRBV2 and TRBJ2-5; D call uncertain. The CDR3 consists of 13 residues. The ends were cut back, 7 bases at V and 2 bases at J, with 11 bases in the middle. Germline CDR1 is SNHLY and CDR2 is FYNNEI. As DNA, the CDR3 is TGTGCCAGCAATCGGGTACAGCAAGAGACCCAGTACTTC. It translates to CASNRVQQETQYF.

The rearrangement joins TRBV14 to TRBJ2-3, with 11 nucleotides matching TRBD2. The CDR3 sequence is 17 residues long. The V gene end was trimmed by 4 bases and the J gene end by 3 bases; junction bases not matched to a gene: 9. Per the germline V gene, CDR1 is SGHDN and CDR2 is FVKESK. CDR3 in DNA: TGTGCCAGCAGCCCTCCTAGCGGGAGGTCGGGGACAGATACGCAGTATTTT. It translates to CASSPPSGRSGTDTQYF.

This sequence joins TRBV28 and TRBJ1-2; the D is unclear. V lost 2 bases and J lost 2, with 6 bases in between. The CDR3 is 13 amino acids. Per the germline V gene, CDR1 is MDHEN and CDR2 is SYDVKM. This chain's CDR3 is CASSLGINYGYTF. The CDR3 bases are TGTGCCAGCAGTTTAGGTATCAACTATGGCTACACCTTC.

This sequence joins TRBV5-6 and TRBJ2-1; 7 bases are a match to TRBD1. Trimming cost V 6 bases and J 4 bases; bases outside gene matches: 7. The CDR3 consists of 14 residues. CDR1 and CDR2 (germline): SGHDT, YYEEEE. CDR3 in DNA: TGTGCCAGCAACCTCGGGACAGCTTACAATGAGCAGTTCTTC. Its translation: CASNLGTAYNEQFF.

The chain employs TRBV28 and TRBJ2-5, with D perhaps matching TRBD1 or TRBD2 (5 bases each). Between the trimmed V and J ends, which lost 11 bases and 6 bases, there was a span of 13 bases. CDR1 MDHEN and CDR2 SYDVKM come from the germline V gene. The CDR3 sequence is 11 residues long. The CDR3 region is CASEGRKTQYF. CDR3 nucleotide sequence: TGTGCCTCCGAGGGGCGGAAGACCCAGTACTTC.

This chain connects TRBV29-1 to TRBJ2-3; 10 bases align to TRBD2. This CDR3 has 14 amino acids. Looked up from germline, CDR1 is SQVTM and CDR2 is ANQGSEA. The junction had 9 bases not matched to a gene; V was cut back by 6 bases and J by 6 bases. The CDR3 DNA follows: TGCAGCGTAGCACCGGGACTAGCGTCCGATACGCAGTATTTT. This sequence encodes CSVAPGLASDTQYF.

The V and J genes are TRBV5-1 and TRBJ2-3; a weak D match, TRBD1 (6 bases). The CDR3 is made up of 13 amino acids. CDR1 is SGHRS and CDR2 is YFSETQ in the germline V gene. V was cut by 4 bases and J by 8 bases, with 14 bases left in between. The CDR3 nucleotides are TGCGCCAGCAGCCCGGACAGTAGATCTACGCAGTATTTT. Its translation: CASSPDSRSTQYF.

This clone appeared a single time. This chain links TRBV19 with TRBJ1-5, with TRBD1 as a possible D gene (5 bases). The CDR3 consists of 12 residues. The V end was cut by 3 bases, the J end by 6 bases, with 6 bases between. CDR1 is LNHDA, CDR2 SQIVND, per germline (reference sequence). The CDR3 loop reads CASSMGVQPQHF. In DNA, the CDR3 is TGTGCCAGTAGTATGGGGGTTCAGCCCCAGCATTTT.

The chain couples TRBV10-3 to TRBJ1-2; 11 bases align to TRBD1. J gave up 7 bases and V 11 bases, and 9 bases lay outside the gene matches. Germline V gives CDR1 ENHRY, CDR2 SYGVKD. This CDR3 region has 13 residues. CDR3 bases: TGTGCCTCCACCGGGACAGGGGGTCGTGGCTACACCTTC. Its protein product is CASTGTGGRGYTF.

The V and J genes are TRBV29-1 and TRBJ1-1; D is perhaps TRBD1 (5 bases). Deletions cut 8 bases from V and 6 bases from J, with 31 bases between. The CDR3 is 17 amino acids. Germline lookup yields CDR1 SQVTM and CDR2 ANQGSEA. The CDR3 loop reads CSPDEARAGTEGAEAFF. For the CDR3, the DNA is TGCAGCCCCGACGAAGCCCGGGCGGGGACGGAGGGTGCTGAAGCTTTCTTT.

V is TRBV5-4 and J is TRBJ1-1, with 8 bases aligning to TRBD1. The CDR3 sequence is 13 residues long. CDR1 and CDR2 (germline): SGHNT, YYREEE (reference sequence). Losses at the gene ends were 3 bases for V and 6 bases for J; bases not matched to a gene: 4. This chain's CDR3 is CASSYDRGAEAFF. In DNA, the CDR3 is TGTGCCAGCAGCTACGACAGGGGCGCTGAAGCTTTCTTT.

This chain joins TRBV4-1 and TRBJ1-4, with a possible D match to TRBD1 (6 bases). The CDR3 has 16 residues. CDR1 is MGHRA and CDR2 is YSYEKL in the germline V gene. The V gene lost 2 bases and the J gene lost 10 bases, with 20 bases spanning the gap. DNA for the CDR3: TGCGCCAGCAGCCAACCTTCCGAACAGGGTACGGGAAAACTGTTTTTT. Amino acids: CASSQPSEQGTGKLFF.

This sequence joins TRBV10-3 and TRBJ2-5, with TRBD1 as a possible D gene (6 bases). CDR1 and CDR2 from the germline V gene are ENHRY and SYGVKD. Between the trimmed V and J ends, which lost 6 bases and 5 bases, there was a span of 16 bases. The CDR3 extends over 14 amino acids. DNA for the CDR3: TGTGCCATCAGGGACAGCAGGGACCCCGAGACCCAGTACTTC. Amino acids: CAIRDSRDPETQYF.

This rearrangement joins TRBV3-1 (or the pseudogene TRBV3-2) to TRBJ2-1; D is undetermined. Germline CDR1 is LGHDT and CDR2 is YNNKEL (reference sequence). CDR3 length: 13 amino acids. V dropped 0 bases and J dropped 8 bases, with 8 bases sitting between them. DNA of the CDR3: TGTGCCAGCAGCCAAGATCGAGCCTATGAGCAGTTCTTC. Its translation is CASSQDRAYEQFF.

The rearrangement links TRBV29-1 to TRBJ2-6; 8 bases are a match to TRBD1. V was pared by 7 bases and J by 2 bases, with 4 bases of the junction left unmatched. The CDR3 spans 14 residues. Germline CDR1 SQVTM, CDR2 ANQGSEA. The CDR3 spells CSASTGAGANVLTF. The CDR3 region has the DNA TGCAGCGCCTCGACAGGGGCTGGGGCCAACGTCCTGACTTTC.

The CDR3 bases are TGTGCCAGCAGTGACCCAAGGGGGCGGCGGAACTACAATGAGCAGTTCTTC. Translation gives CASSDPRGRRNYNEQFF. The rearrangement uses TRBV6-4 and TRBJ2-1; 7 bases are shared with TRBD1. In germline, CDR1 is MRHNA, CDR2 SNTAGT. V dropped 2 bases and J dropped 3; count of bases not matched to a gene: 10. This CDR3 has 17 residues.